A selection of T cell receptor beta chains follows, all from one sample in a study of control samples from healthy donors and cancer patients. TCRdb keeps only in-frame clones here, not all; method: immunoSEQ multiplex PCR. Among fewer than 20,000 clones listed, roughly 84% were seen once. The sequenced sample was PBMCs. These receptors all come from a woman between 70 and 85 years old with colorectal cancer. CDR3s include the opening cysteine and the closing phenylalanine or tryptophan. A D gene is named only where the DNA matches it firmly. A row's size may be missing; if present it is once, few, many or a size class.

length	V	size	D	J	CDR3	DNA
15	TRBV5-5	-	-	TRBJ1-1	CASSLVGGANTEAFF	TGTGCCAGCAGCTTGGTTGGGGGCGCGAACACTGAAGCTTTCTTT
15	TRBV4-3	-	-	TRBJ2-1	CASSQVKRGLDEQFF	TGCGCCAGCAGCCAAGTTAAGAGAGGGTTGGATGAGCAGTTCTTC
15	TRBV10-3	-	-	TRBJ1-3	CAISEQGGPGNTIYF	TGTGCCATCAGTGAGCAAGGGGGGCCTGGAAACACCATATATTTT
15	TRBV9	-	TRBD2	TRBJ2-1	CASSPGAGGYNEQFF	TGTGCCAGCAGCCCCGGGGCGGGAGGTTACAATGAGCAGTTCTTC
14	TRBV7-2	-	-	TRBJ2-7	CASSLGRTSYEQYF	TGTGCCAGCAGCTTAGGCCGGACTTCCTACGAGCAGTACTTC
14	TRBV29-1	-	TRBD1	TRBJ1-2	CSVEKAGGRYGYTF	TGCAGCGTTGAAAAGGCAGGGGGGAGGTATGGCTACACCTTC
13	TRBV6-2/TRBV6-3	-	TRBD2	TRBJ2-1	CASSLAGRNEQFF	TGTGCCAGCAGTTTAGCGGGGAGGAATGAGCAGTTCTTC
15	TRBV7-3	-	TRBD2	TRBJ2-7	CASSLGLAGPYEQYF	TGTGCCAGCAGCTTAGGACTAGCGGGACCCTACGAGCAGTACTTC
14	TRBV5-5	-	TRBD1	TRBJ1-6	CASSHDRGWSPLHF	TGTGCCAGCAGCCATGACAGGGGTTGGTCACCCCTCCACTTT
13	TRBV5-4	-	TRBD1	TRBJ1-1	CASSSGTGTEAFF	TGTGCCAGCAGCTCCGGGACAGGGACTGAAGCTTTCTTT
15	TRBV4-3	-	-	TRBJ1-2	CASSRGRRDNYGYTF	TGCGCCAGCAGCCGGGGGAGAAGAGACAACTATGGCTACACCTTC
16	TRBV3-1/TRBV3-2	-	TRBD1	TRBJ1-1	CASSQDIEDREDEAFF	TGTGCCAGCAGCCAAGACATCGAGGACAGGGAAGATGAAGCTTTCTTT
15	TRBV5-4	-	TRBD1	TRBJ2-7	CASSWTGTQVHEQYF	TGTGCCAGCAGCTGGACAGGGACACAAGTCCACGAGCAGTACTTC
13	TRBV12-3/TRBV12-4	few	-	TRBJ2-1	CASIGGAGNEQFF	TGTGCCAGCATTGGCGGGGCGGGGAATGAGCAGTTCTTC
18	TRBV4-3	-	TRBD2	TRBJ2-2	CARSQATSGGAGTGELFF	TGCGCCCGCAGCCAGGCGACTAGCGGGGGGGCGGGCACCGGGGAGCTGTTTTTT
14	TRBV4-3	-	TRBD1	TRBJ1-1	CASSQEDRGTEAFF	TGCGCCAGCAGCCAGGAAGACAGGGGCACTGAAGCTTTCTTT
15	TRBV7-8	-	-	TRBJ1-5	CASSLWRDNNQPQHF	TGTGCCAGCAGCTTGTGGCGGGATAACAATCAGCCCCAGCATTTT
14	TRBV5-1	-	-	TRBJ2-3	CASSLRGGPDTQYF	TGCGCCAGCAGCTTGAGGGGGGGTCCAGATACGCAGTATTTT
17	TRBV5-4	once	TRBD1	TRBJ2-1	CASSFLPGTGVHNEQFF	TGTGCCAGCAGCTTTTTACCCGGGACAGGGGTCCACAATGAGCAGTTCTTC
15	TRBV7-2	few	TRBD1	TRBJ1-1	CASSPGTGGNTEAFF	TGTGCCAGCAGCCCGGGGACAGGGGGGAACACTGAAGCTTTCTTT
18	TRBV7-8	-	TRBD2	TRBJ2-5	CASSRTGLAGNFQETQYF	TGTGCCAGCAGCAGAACGGGACTAGCGGGGAACTTTCAAGAGACCCAGTACTTC
12	TRBV29-1	-	TRBD1	TRBJ2-7	CSAEPGGGEQYF	TGCAGCGCCGAGCCAGGGGGCGGAGAGCAGTACTTC
19	TRBV24-1	-	TRBD2	TRBJ2-1	CATSDLKGSGGPNYNEQFF	TGTGCCACCAGTGATTTGAAGGGTAGCGGGGGGCCCAACTACAATGAGCAGTTCTTC
14	TRBV5-6	-	-	TRBJ2-7	CASTENGGNSKSYF	TGTGCCAGCACCGAAAACGGGGGTAACTCAAAATCGTACTTC
16	TRBV4-2	-	-	TRBJ2-7	CASSQGGAVSSYEQYF	TGTGCCAGCAGCCAAGGGGGCGCGGTGAGCTCCTACGAGCAGTACTTC
15	TRBV6-2/TRBV6-3	-	TRBD2	TRBJ2-7	CASSYQLAEAYEQYF	TGTGCCAGCAGTTACCAGCTAGCGGAGGCCTACGAGCAGTACTTC
14	TRBV14	-	-	TRBJ2-3	CASSPGADTDTQYF	TGTGCCAGCAGCCCAGGGGCCGACACAGATACGCAGTATTTT
18	TRBV4-3	-	TRBD1	TRBJ1-4	CASSQDWTGLATNEKLFF	TGCGCCAGCAGCCAAGATTGGACAGGCCTAGCAACTAATGAAAAACTGTTTTTT
14	TRBV28	-	-	TRBJ1-1	CASSLMSGGTEAFF	TGTGCCAGCAGTTTAATGTCGGGGGGCACTGAAGCTTTCTTT
17	TRBV11-3	-	TRBD2	TRBJ2-5	CASSLYEWGLVKETQYF	TGTGCCAGCAGCTTATACGAGTGGGGACTAGTCAAAGAGACCCAGTACTTC
15	TRBV6-2/TRBV6-3	few	TRBD1	TRBJ2-5	CASSRDRGGRETQYF	TGTGCCAGCAGTAGAGACAGGGGAGGAAGAGAGACCCAGTACTTC
15	TRBV6-6	once	-	TRBJ1-5	CASTGTGRGNQPQHF	TGTGCCAGCACAGGAACGGGACGAGGCAATCAGCCCCAGCATTTT
14	TRBV19	hyperexpanded	-	TRBJ1-4	CASSITLGQEKLFF	TGTGCCAGTAGTATTACCTTAGGACAAGAAAAACTGTTTTTT
16	TRBV5-1	-	TRBD1	TRBJ1-5	CASSPGGQAFNQPQHF	TGCGCCAGCAGCCCGGGGGGACAGGCCTTCAATCAGCCCCAGCATTTT
17	TRBV5-5	-	-	TRBJ2-1	CASSSLGGRGSYNEQFF	TGTGCCAGCAGCTCCCTGGGGGGGCGAGGCTCCTACAATGAGCAGTTCTTC
13	TRBV18	-	-	TRBJ2-2	CASSPGGIGELFF	TGTGCCAGCTCACCGGGCGGGATCGGGGAGCTGTTTTTT
14	TRBV7-9	-	-	TRBJ2-3	CASRSLGSTDTQYF	TGTGCCAGCAGATCTCTGGGTAGCACAGATACGCAGTATTTT
14	TRBV6-5	-	-	TRBJ2-6	CASSWFGGANVLTF	TGTGCCAGCAGTTGGTTCGGTGGGGCCAACGTCCTGACTTTC
17	TRBV14	-	-	TRBJ1-3	CASSQLRGSISGNTIYF	TGTGCCAGCAGCCAACTAAGAGGCAGTATCTCTGGAAACACCATATATTTT
15	TRBV7-2	-	TRBD1	TRBJ1-2	CASSLYQTGDYGYTF	TGTGCCAGCAGCTTGTACCAGACAGGGGATTATGGCTACACCTTC
15	TRBV15	-	-	TRBJ2-5	CATSRDKGIQETQYF	TGTGCCACCAGCAGAGATAAGGGGATCCAAGAGACCCAGTACTTC
11	TRBV10-1	-	-	TRBJ2-3	CASSEGDTQYF	TGCGCCAGCAGTGAGGGGGATACGCAGTATTTT
12	TRBV6-5	-	-	TRBJ1-6	CASSYANSPLHF	TGTGCCAGCAGTTACGCGAATTCACCCCTCCACTTT
15	TRBV5-1	-	TRBD1	TRBJ1-3	CASSPGTGIGNTIYF	TGCGCCAGCTCTCCCGGGACAGGGATCGGAAACACCATATATTTT
16	TRBV6-2/TRBV6-3	-	-	TRBJ1-1	CASSYSGTFRYTEAFF	TGTGCCAGCAGTTACTCGGGGACGTTCCGGTACACTGAAGCTTTCTTT
13	TRBV27	-	TRBD1	TRBJ2-7	CASSWAGGWEQYF	TGTGCCAGCAGTTGGGCAGGGGGTTGGGAGCAGTACTTC
14	TRBV4-3	-	TRBD1	TRBJ2-5	CASSLGTGTETQYF	TGCGCCAGCAGCCTTGGGACAGGGACAGAGACCCAGTACTTC
15	TRBV19	-	-	TRBJ2-3	CASSIRVSSTDTQYF	TGTGCCAGTAGTATAAGGGTCTCCAGCACAGATACGCAGTATTTT
15	TRBV6-5	-	TRBD1	TRBJ2-3	CASSSRTGYSDTQYF	TGTGCCAGCAGTTCCCGGACAGGGTACTCAGATACGCAGTATTTT
14	TRBV5-6	-	-	TRBJ2-5	CASSSGVHQETQYF	TGTGCCAGCAGCTCGGGGGTCCACCAAGAGACCCAGTACTTC
14	TRBV6-5	few	-	TRBJ1-6	CASRSQSYNSPLHF	TGTGCCAGCAGGTCTCAGTCGTATAATTCACCCCTCCACTTT
16	TRBV11-2	-	-	TRBJ2-7	CASSLESLGTKYEQYF	TGTGCCAGCAGCTTAGAGTCGTTGGGGACAAAGTACGAGCAGTACTTC